This paragraph reports one T cell receptor beta chain. V gave up 3 bases and J gave up 4 bases, with 16 bases separating them. The CDR3 sequence is 16 residues long. Per the germline V gene, CDR1 is SGHDT and CDR2 is YYEEEE. The record originates from a study of blood T cell repertoires in COVID-19. Clones were sequenced by immunoSEQ multiplex PCR, and TCRdb holds only the in-frame ones, with some missing. The data show approximately 220,000 clones, around 87% seen once. Donors were grouped by their self-reported clinical history. This TCR came from a man between 25 and 39 years old who had been exposed to COVID-19. V usage is TRBV5-6 and J usage is TRBJ2-2; D is perhaps TRBD1 (6 bases). Input material: PBMCs or T cells enriched from blood (not recorded which). CDR3 residues: CASSWGTGSGTGELFF. The DNA of the CDR3 is TGTGCCAGCAGCTGGGGAACAGGGTCGGGCACCGGGGAGCTGTTTTTT.